The sequence of this T cell receptor (beta chain) was determined in a study of OX40 agonist ivuxolimab in advanced cancers. Clones were read by immunoSEQ multiplex PCR, and TCRdb kept only the in-frame ones, dropping some. The table lists tens of thousands of clones, around 85% of them singletons. This receptor was taken from an adult with an advanced solid tumor such as melanoma, head and neck, liver or kidney cancer. Specimen: CD4+ or CD8+ T cells sorted from blood, collected in a trial of the OX40 agonist ivuxolimab.

The CDR3 DNA sequence: TGTGCCAGCAGCCCCCCCTCAGCGCGGTACACAGATACGCAGTATTTT. Protein sequence: CASSPPSARYTDTQYF. The V gene is TRBV11-1, the J gene TRBJ2-3; no reliable D call. Germline CDR1 and CDR2: SGHAT and FQDESV (reference sequence). V gave up 5 bases and J gave up 2 bases, with 17 bases separating them. The CDR3 runs 16 residues.